This T cell receptor beta chain was captured by sequencing in a study of blood T cell repertoires in COVID-19. The CDR3 is 15 amino acids. The germline V gene has CDR1 MDHEN and CDR2 SYDVKM. The ends were cut back, 6 bases at V and 6 bases at J, with 18 bases in the middle. Sequenced by immunoSEQ multiplex PCR; TCRdb stores in-frame clones only, minus some. The sample comprises roughly 140,000 clones, 75% to 85% of which are singletons, and 10% to 15% rests with the top ten. This clone showed up just a few times. The source is a man in his fifties or sixties with active or convalescent COVID-19. The V gene is TRBV28, the J gene TRBJ1-5; a possible D gene is TRBD1 (5 bases). What was sequenced was peripheral blood. The DNA for the CDR3 is TGTGCCAGCAGATTAAGGCCTCCAGGGCCTCAGCCCCAGCATTTT. Translation gives CASRLRPPGPQPQHF.